This TCR beta chain was identified during a study of blood T cell repertoires in COVID-19. Study-level information: T cells, B-cell-depleted T cells, or PBMCs provided the cDNA or gDNA that served as material.

Participants were placed into cohorts based on the clinical history they reported. Only in-frame clones appear in the TCRdb table, and some are missing; sequencing was by immunoSEQ multiplex PCR. The table shows roughly 200,000 clones, with 86% occurring only once. The receptor comes from a man between 35 and 55 years old with acute COVID-19. Material for sequencing was PBMCs or T cells enriched from blood (not recorded which).

The CDR3 loop reads CASSPSGGAKYREQFF. CDR3 bases: TGTGCCAGCAGTCCGTCGGGGGGGGCTAAATACAGGGAGCAGTTCTTC. V is TRBV27 and J is TRBJ2-1; 8 bases fit TRBD2. Germline V gene lookup returns CDR1 MNHEY and CDR2 SMNVEV (reference sequence). The CDR3 sequence is 16 residues long. Trimming at V came to 5 bases and at J to 10 bases, leaving 16 bases not matched to a gene.